Below, one T cell receptor beta chain is given with its context. What antigen it recognizes has not been identified. No qualities accompany the bases; no much larger clone lies one base away. V and J lose 8 bases and 8 bases, and a span of 18 bases separates them. Based on the germline V gene (reference sequence), the CDR1 and CDR2 sequences are GTSNPN and SVGIG. Spanning cysteine to phenylalanine, the CDR3 consists of 13 amino acids. Only CDR3 DNA is held: 39 bases, read in frame from base 1. This specimen belongs to a study of blood T cell dynamics during melanoma immunotherapy (dated by TCRdb to 2018 to 2020). General notes on the study: Patients with metastatic melanoma were treated with first-line pembrolizumab or nivolumab plus ipilimumab as standard of care in the United Kingdom. To find early correlates of response, the study profiled the peripheral T cell receptor repertoires of patients with metastatic melanoma both before and after one cycle of checkpoint inhibitor therapy. Consecutive patients formed a training cohort, and a further independent group of patients from the same centre was pooled into an external validation set.

The intended sense of this specimen's time point label: pre-treatment baseline. Blood was sampled before treatment (T0) and at week 3 (W3), after the first cycle of checkpoint blockade. Except for a couple of patients with rapid clinical progression, response was assessed 12 weeks after the first infusion by RECIST 1.1; disease control meant complete response, partial response or stable disease. Patients were not eligible if they had prior systemic cancer treatment, concomitant immunosuppressant therapy or synchronous other active malignancies. TCR beta was sequenced in both bulk PBMC and plasma cell-free DNA in order to track circulating cells as well as T cell turnover. PBMC were isolated from blood with Lymphoprep and SepMate tubes, followed by red cell lysis. QIAamp DNA Blood Mini kits were used to extract DNA from PBMC and from sorted T cell subsets. Every bulk PBMC sample was loaded with the same fixed amount of roughly 360 ng of DNA. Following the manufacturer instructions, the immunoSEQ TCRb Assay kit was used to amplify TCR beta CDR3 sequences from genomic DNA. The KAPA Library Quantification Kit for Illumina platforms was used to quantify the pooled libraries by qPCR. Sequencing of the pooled libraries was done on an Illumina NextSeq 500, with clustering at roughly 0.6-1.1 pM. Concerning the study's data processing: TCR data were analyzed using immunoSEQ ANALYZER and the R LymphoSeq package. A rearrangement efficiency score was calculated as productive divided by the sum of productive and non-productive CDR3 sequences. Clonality was measured with the Gini coefficient and diversity with the Renyi index at alpha=1, compared pairwise between timepoints within each patient. Clonal relatedness used an edit distance of 3, and repertoire similarity used the Bhattacharyya coefficient, both computed in LymphoSeq. Linear discriminant analysis on week-3 changes in clonality and diversity was built with the R MASS and caret packages to classify response. As stored in TCRdb, this immuneACCESS dataset retains in-frame rearrangements with V and J assigned. A fraction of the clones does not appear; measured against another copy, unresolved V genes explain less than half of the discrepancy, and the remainder lacks a known reason. The V and J calls and clone size come from that table; D and trimming were worked out from the DNA. The sample table lists fewer than 16,000 clones, approximately 87% of them with a count of one. The ten most abundant clones make up about 4.2% of the sample.

On the study overall, not on this receptor specifically: Patients who later achieved disease control showed a bifurcated PBMC repertoire reorganization at W3, with increased clonality or increased diversity, unlike progressors. The relatively small sample size was acknowledged as potentially limiting generalization of the results. Whether the T cell clones behind the repertoire changes were melanoma-specific or instead reflected general immune activation was something the study could not determine.

In this chain, TRBV30 is recombined with TRBJ1-4, with the identity of the D gene unclear. The starting material was blood, obtained from a patient treated with checkpoint blockade. The source of this sequence is a human donor with melanoma. The CDR3 protein: CAGRTEDFEKLFF. The base sequence is TGTGCCGGAAGGACGGAGGATTTCGAAAAACTGTTTTTT.